This is a list of T cell receptor beta chains from one sample in a study of blood T cell repertoires in COVID-19. Measured with immunoSEQ multiplex PCR; TCRdb has only the in-frame clones, and not every one. The sample contains about 310,000 clones, 70% to 90% of which appear only once. Sequenced: peripheral blood. The receptors stem from a man between 65 and 85 years old with acute or convalescent COVID-19. CDR3s include the opening cysteine and the closing phenylalanine or tryptophan. Each record gives: D gene, J gene, V gene, clone size, CDR3 DNA, CDR3 protein. D genes are given only for firm matches. Not all rows give a size; the values are once, few, many and, for expanded clones, a class.

D gene: .
J gene: TRBJ2-3
V gene: TRBV24-1
clone size: .
CDR3 DNA: TGTGCCACCAGGTTCTTAGATACGCAGTATTTT
CDR3 protein: CATRFLDTQYF

D gene: .
J gene: TRBJ2-7
V gene: TRBV12-3/TRBV12-4
clone size: once
CDR3 DNA: TGTGCCAGCAGTCGCGACAGCCCCTACGAGCAGTACTTC
CDR3 protein: CASSRDSPYEQYF

D gene: TRBD2
J gene: TRBJ2-1
V gene: TRBV7-8
clone size: .
CDR3 DNA: TGTGCCAGCAGCCCCCCTGGACTAGCCGGGGAGCAGTTCTTC
CDR3 protein: CASSPPGLAGEQFF

D gene: .
J gene: TRBJ2-7
V gene: TRBV7-8
clone size: .
CDR3 DNA: TGTGCCAGCAGCTTACGAGGGTCCGGCGAGCAGTACTTC
CDR3 protein: CASSLRGSGEQYF

D gene: TRBD1
J gene: TRBJ1-5
V gene: TRBV18
clone size: .
CDR3 DNA: TGTGCCAGCTCAGATGCAGGGGGTAGCAATCAGCCCCAGCATTTT
CDR3 protein: CASSDAGGSNQPQHF

D gene: TRBD1
J gene: TRBJ1-4
V gene: TRBV3-1/TRBV3-2
clone size: .
CDR3 DNA: TGTGCCAGCAGCGCGTGGGACAGGGGGCACGAAAAACTGTTTTTT
CDR3 protein: CASSAWDRGHEKLFF

D gene: .
J gene: TRBJ1-1
V gene: TRBV10-3
clone size: few
CDR3 DNA: TGTGCCATCAGTGAACGCCCTGGAGCTGAAGCTTTCTTT
CDR3 protein: CAISERPGAEAFF

D gene: .
J gene: TRBJ1-1
V gene: TRBV29-1
clone size: .
CDR3 DNA: TGCAGCGTTTCAGGGGTGGGGACTGAAGCTTTCTTT
CDR3 protein: CSVSGVGTEAFF

D gene: .
J gene: TRBJ1-2
V gene: TRBV9
clone size: .
CDR3 DNA: TGTGCCAGCAGCGAGGGGACACTTGCTAACTATGGCTACACCTTC
CDR3 protein: CASSEGTLANYGYTF

D gene: TRBD1
J gene: TRBJ1-4
V gene: TRBV5-4
clone size: .
CDR3 DNA: TGTGCCAGCAGCTTGGGAACAGGGGGCAGTGAAAAACTGTTTTTT
CDR3 protein: CASSLGTGGSEKLFF

D gene: .
J gene: TRBJ1-5
V gene: TRBV19
clone size: few
CDR3 DNA: TGTGCCAGTAGTATAGGCGGGCGGGGCCGGAATCAGCCCCAGCATTTT
CDR3 protein: CASSIGGRGRNQPQHF

D gene: .
J gene: TRBJ1-3
V gene: TRBV7-2
clone size: .
CDR3 DNA: TGTGCCAGCAGCTTAGTGGCGGGGGGCGCTTTCCTCTCTGGAAACACCATATATTTT
CDR3 protein: CASSLVAGGAFLSGNTIYF

D gene: TRBD2
J gene: TRBJ2-2
V gene: TRBV4-3
clone size: .
CDR3 DNA: TGCGCCAGCAGCCTACATACTAGCGGGAGCGGCCCCGGGGAGCTGTTTTTT
CDR3 protein: CASSLHTSGSGPGELFF

D gene: .
J gene: TRBJ2-1
V gene: TRBV9
clone size: .
CDR3 DNA: TGTGCCAGCAGCGTTTCACACTACAATGAGCAGTTCTTC
CDR3 protein: CASSVSHYNEQFF

D gene: TRBD2
J gene: TRBJ2-1
V gene: TRBV20-1
clone size: many
CDR3 DNA: TGCAGTGCTAGTGGGACTAGCGGGAACGGTGAGCAGTTCTTC
CDR3 protein: CSASGTSGNGEQFF

D gene: .
J gene: TRBJ1-6
V gene: TRBV3-1/TRBV3-2
clone size: .
CDR3 DNA: TGTGCCAGCAGCCAAGCGGGATCACCCCTCCACTTT
CDR3 protein: CASSQAGSPLHF

D gene: .
J gene: TRBJ2-1
V gene: TRBV28
clone size: .
CDR3 DNA: TGTGCCAGCAGGCGACCGGGGGGCAGCTCCTACAATGAGCAGTTCTTC
CDR3 protein: CASRRPGGSSYNEQFF

D gene: .
J gene: TRBJ2-7
V gene: TRBV21-1
clone size: .
CDR3 DNA: TGTGCCAGCAGCCTCAAAAGGGGAACTTCTTCAAGCTCCTACGAGCAGTACTTC
CDR3 protein: CASSLKRGTSSSSYEQYF

D gene: TRBD1
J gene: TRBJ2-1
V gene: TRBV6-2/TRBV6-3
clone size: .
CDR3 DNA: TGTGCCAGCAGCTCAGGGGGCTATGACAATGAGCAGTTCTTC
CDR3 protein: CASSSGGYDNEQFF

D gene: TRBD2
J gene: TRBJ2-5
V gene: TRBV5-4
clone size: .
CDR3 DNA: TGTGCCAGCAGCAGGGGACTAGCGGGGGGGTCCTCCCAAGAGACCCAGTACTTC
CDR3 protein: CASSRGLAGGSSQETQYF

D gene: TRBD2
J gene: TRBJ2-5
V gene: TRBV5-4
clone size: once
CDR3 DNA: TGTGCCAGCAGCCTAGGTGGCGGGGGAATCCAAGAGACCCAGTACTTC
CDR3 protein: CASSLGGGGIQETQYF

D gene: TRBD2
J gene: TRBJ2-2
V gene: TRBV4-3
clone size: .
CDR3 DNA: TGCGCCAGCAGCCCCCGGACTAGCCCCACTACCGGGGAGCTGTTTTTT
CDR3 protein: CASSPRTSPTTGELFF

D gene: TRBD1
J gene: TRBJ1-1
V gene: TRBV5-6
clone size: .
CDR3 DNA: TGTGCCAGCGGTGAGGACAGGGGGCTTGGCACTGAAGCTTTCTTT
CDR3 protein: CASGEDRGLGTEAFF

D gene: .
J gene: TRBJ1-1
V gene: TRBV6-5
clone size: .
CDR3 DNA: TGTGCCAGCAGTAGAGGGGGTACTGAAGCTTTCTTT
CDR3 protein: CASSRGGTEAFF

D gene: TRBD1
J gene: TRBJ2-6
V gene: TRBV5-1
clone size: .
CDR3 DNA: TGCGCCAGCAGCTCACAGGGGGCTGGGGCCAACGTCCTGACTTTC
CDR3 protein: CASSSQGAGANVLTF

D gene: .
J gene: TRBJ2-3
V gene: TRBV12-5
clone size: .
CDR3 DNA: TGTGCTAGTGGTGCCGGGGCAGGGGCACCCACAGATACGCAGTATTTT
CDR3 protein: CASGAGAGAPTDTQYF

D gene: .
J gene: TRBJ1-4
V gene: TRBV19
clone size: .
CDR3 DNA: TGTGCCAGTAGGAGTCCTACTAATGAAAAACTGTTTTTT
CDR3 protein: CASRSPTNEKLFF

D gene: .
J gene: TRBJ2-7
V gene: TRBV5-1
clone size: .
CDR3 DNA: TGCGCCAGCAGCTCGGAGGTATCGGGGGACTACGAGCAGTACTTC
CDR3 protein: CASSSEVSGDYEQYF

D gene: TRBD1
J gene: TRBJ1-5
V gene: TRBV28
clone size: .
CDR3 DNA: TGTGCCAGCAGTTCGTACCCGACAGGGCAGGGTCAGCCCCAGCATTTT
CDR3 protein: CASSSYPTGQGQPQHF

D gene: TRBD1
J gene: TRBJ2-5
V gene: TRBV7-2
clone size: .
CDR3 DNA: TGTGCCAGCAGCTTAGGCGGATTACAGGGGGTAGAGACCCAGTACTTC
CDR3 protein: CASSLGGLQGVETQYF

D gene: .
J gene: TRBJ2-7
V gene: TRBV6-2/TRBV6-3
clone size: .
CDR3 DNA: TGTGCCAGCAGTTACCCGACAGGGCGGACGGGAGGGCCCTCCCACGAGCAGTACTTC
CDR3 protein: CASSYPTGRTGGPSHEQYF

D gene: .
J gene: TRBJ2-2
V gene: TRBV9
clone size: .
CDR3 DNA: TGTGCCAGCAGCCCGGGGGTGAGCGACACCGGGGAGCTGTTTTTT
CDR3 protein: CASSPGVSDTGELFF

D gene: .
J gene: TRBJ2-5
V gene: TRBV6-5
clone size: .
CDR3 DNA: TGTGCCAGCAGTCCAGGCGGGGCAGGGTATGAGACCCAGTACTTC
CDR3 protein: CASSPGGAGYETQYF

D gene: .
J gene: TRBJ2-1
V gene: TRBV21-1
clone size: .
CDR3 DNA: TGTGCCAGCAGCAAAGAACGACAGAGCTACAATGAGCAGTTCTTC
CDR3 protein: CASSKERQSYNEQFF

D gene: TRBD1
J gene: TRBJ1-6
V gene: TRBV5-5
clone size: .
CDR3 DNA: TGTGCCAGCAGCGTATCGACAGGGTACTATAATTCACCCCTCCACTTT
CDR3 protein: CASSVSTGYYNSPLHF

D gene: .
J gene: TRBJ1-2
V gene: TRBV6-5
clone size: .
CDR3 DNA: TGTGCCAGCAGTTACAGCGGGACGGATTTCTATGGCTACACTTTC
CDR3 protein: CASSYSGTDFYGYTF

D gene: TRBD1
J gene: TRBJ2-5
V gene: TRBV24-1
clone size: .
CDR3 DNA: TGTGCCACCAGTGATTTGACAGGGGATACTTTAGAGACCCAGTACTTC
CDR3 protein: CATSDLTGDTLETQYF

D gene: TRBD2
J gene: TRBJ2-5
V gene: TRBV7-2
clone size: .
CDR3 DNA: TGTGCCAGCAGCTTAGCACTAGCGGGCGGCGAGACCCAGTACTTC
CDR3 protein: CASSLALAGGETQYF

D gene: .
J gene: TRBJ2-1
V gene: TRBV5-1
clone size: .
CDR3 DNA: TGCGCCAGCAGCCCGACAGACAGCTCTTACAATGAGCAGTTCTTC
CDR3 protein: CASSPTDSSYNEQFF

D gene: TRBD1
J gene: TRBJ2-2
V gene: TRBV9
clone size: .
CDR3 DNA: TGTGCCAGCAGCGTGGGACAGAGGAACACCGGGGAGCTGTTTTTT
CDR3 protein: CASSVGQRNTGELFF

D gene: .
J gene: TRBJ2-1
V gene: TRBV3-1/TRBV3-2
clone size: .
CDR3 DNA: TGTGCCAGCAGCCAAGAGCAGGTCCCTACCAATGAGCAGTTCTTC
CDR3 protein: CASSQEQVPTNEQFF

D gene: .
J gene: TRBJ2-7
V gene: TRBV6-6
clone size: .
CDR3 DNA: TGTGCCAGCATCGGGAGACAGGGCTACGAGCAGTACTTC
CDR3 protein: CASIGRQGYEQYF

D gene: TRBD1
J gene: TRBJ1-1
V gene: TRBV28
clone size: .
CDR3 DNA: TGTGCCAGCAGCCCCCCTCCGGGACAGGGGAATTTTAGGACTGAAGCTTTCTTT
CDR3 protein: CASSPPPGQGNFRTEAFF

D gene: TRBD1
J gene: TRBJ1-6
V gene: TRBV11-2
clone size: .
CDR3 DNA: TGTGCCAGCAGCTGGGACAGTTATTCACCCCTCCACTTT
CDR3 protein: CASSWDSYSPLHF

D gene: TRBD2
J gene: TRBJ2-1
V gene: TRBV7-3
clone size: .
CDR3 DNA: TGTGCCAGCAGCTTAAGGCCCCTCGGACTAGCTGCCTACAATGAGCAGTTCTTC
CDR3 protein: CASSLRPLGLAAYNEQFF

D gene: .
J gene: TRBJ2-1
V gene: TRBV11-2
clone size: .
CDR3 DNA: TGTGCCAGCAGCCAAGGCCCCCACGGGAGCTCCTACAATGAGCAGTTCTTC
CDR3 protein: CASSQGPHGSSYNEQFF

D gene: TRBD2
J gene: TRBJ2-1
V gene: TRBV5-4
clone size: .
CDR3 DNA: TGTGCCAGCAGCTTGGAATCTAGCGGTTACAATGAGCAGTTCTTC
CDR3 protein: CASSLESSGYNEQFF

D gene: .
J gene: TRBJ2-3
V gene: TRBV27
clone size: .
CDR3 DNA: TGTGCCAGCAGCCCGAGTAAGACAAGCACAGATACGCAGTATTTT
CDR3 protein: CASSPSKTSTDTQYF

D gene: .
J gene: TRBJ2-7
V gene: TRBV5-1
clone size: few
CDR3 DNA: TGCGCCAGCAGCTTGACCCCCGAGCCCTACCACTACGAGCAGTACTTC
CDR3 protein: CASSLTPEPYHYEQYF

D gene: TRBD1
J gene: TRBJ2-7
V gene: TRBV9
clone size: .
CDR3 DNA: TGTGCCAGCAGCTACGACAGGGACAATTCGTACGAGCAGTACTTC
CDR3 protein: CASSYDRDNSYEQYF

D gene: .
J gene: TRBJ2-7
V gene: TRBV28
clone size: once
CDR3 DNA: TGTGCCAGCAGTTTACCTCTCTCAGTGGTTACGAGGGAGCAGTACTTC
CDR3 protein: CASSLPLSVVTREQYF